These T cell receptor beta chains were read from a single sample in a study of T cell clonotyping in hematopoietic cell transplantation. Sequenced by immunoSEQ multiplex PCR; TCRdb stores in-frame clones only, minus some. The sample includes around 11,000 clones, 89% of them seen just once. This material consisted of PBMCs, taken 100 days after allogeneic stem cell transplant. These receptors were taken from a female patient in her 60s who had an allogeneic stem cell transplant from an unrelated donor, so the T cells may come from the graft donor. Some clones in this sample may be carry-over from other donors' samples. The CDR3 runs from the conserved cysteine through the conserved F or W. The D gene is left open where the match is weak. Rows give clone size only sometimes, using once, few, many, or a class for an expanded clone.

>NA|TRBV25-1|TRBD2|TRBJ2-7
CASSASGSFYEQYF
TGTGCCAGCAGTGCTAGCGGGAGTTTCTACGAGCAGTACTTC
>once|TRBV5-1|NA|TRBJ2-7
CASRKGLDSPEQYF
TGCGCCAGCAGGAAGGGGCTTGATTCTCCCGAGCAGTACTTC
>NA|TRBV19|NA|TRBJ1-2
CASSKSNRPNDGYTF
TGTGCCAGTAGTAAATCCAACCGGCCGAATGATGGCTACACCTTC
>NA|TRBV10-3|NA|TRBJ2-1
CAISYQGNSYNEQFF
TGTGCCATCAGTTACCAGGGGAACTCCTACAATGAGCAGTTCTTC
>NA|TRBV25-1|NA|TRBJ2-2
CASSNRGRNTGELFF
TGTGCCAGCAGCAACCGGGGTAGGAACACCGGGGAGCTGTTTTTT
>NA|TRBV9|NA|TRBJ2-2
CASSVGITGELFF
TGTGCCAGCAGCGTCGGGATCACCGGGGAGCTGTTTTTT
>NA|TRBV5-4|NA|TRBJ2-7
CASSSSGEQYF
TGTGCCAGCAGCTCTTCCGGCGAGCAGTACTTC
>NA|TRBV19|TRBD1|TRBJ2-7
CASSILGGQGNEQYF
TGTGCCAGTAGTATCCTCGGGGGACAGGGTAACGAGCAGTACTTC
>NA|TRBV7-2|TRBD1|TRBJ2-3
CASSLAGTGAADTQYF
TGTGCCAGCAGCTTAGCTGGGACAGGAGCCGCAGATACGCAGTATTTT
>NA|TRBV19|TRBD2|TRBJ2-3
CASTSGSNWTDTQYF
TGTGCCAGCACTAGCGGGAGTAATTGGACAGATACGCAGTATTTT
>NA|TRBV9|NA|TRBJ2-4
CASALHEDIQYF
TGTGCCAGTGCCCTACACGAGGACATTCAGTACTTC
>NA|TRBV7-8|NA|TRBJ2-1
CASSQWLARRSSYNEQFF
TGTGCCAGCAGTCAGTGGCTAGCCCGCCGAAGCTCCTACAATGAGCAGTTCTTC
>NA|TRBV12-5|NA|TRBJ2-7
CASARDSPYEQYF
TGTGCTAGTGCCCGGGACTCCCCCTACGAGCAGTACTTC
>NA|TRBV6-1|NA|TRBJ2-5
CASSETQTQYF
TGTGCCAGCAGTGAAACCCAGACCCAGTACTTC
>once|TRBV6-5|NA|TRBJ2-3
CASSEASTQYF
TGTGCCAGCAGTGAGGCATCCACGCAGTATTTT
>NA|TRBV7-9|NA|TRBJ1-4
CASTRLPEGEKLFF
TGTGCCAGCACCCGATTGCCAGAGGGAGAAAAACTGTTTTTT
>NA|TRBV7-3|NA|TRBJ2-7
CASSLEVGGYEQYF
TGTGCCAGCAGCTTAGAGGTGGGGGGCTACGAGCAGTACTTC
>NA|TRBV4-1|NA|TRBJ2-4
CASSQVLRQGGKNIQYF
TGCGCCAGCAGCCAAGTTCTCAGGCAGGGAGGCAAAAACATTCAGTACTTC
>NA|TRBV5-1|TRBD2|TRBJ2-7
CASSSGGTAAGVAEQYF
TGCGCCAGCAGCTCTGGTGGGACCGCGGCGGGGGTCGCCGAGCAGTACTTC
>NA|TRBV5-4|TRBD2|TRBJ2-7
CASSLAGGPSSYEQYF
TGTGCCAGCAGCTTAGCGGGAGGGCCCAGCTCCTACGAGCAGTACTTC
>NA|TRBV30|NA|TRBJ1-2
CAWSGGGIYGYTF
TGTGCCTGGAGCGGGGGGGGAATCTATGGCTACACCTTC
>NA|TRBV7-9|TRBD1|TRBJ1-1
CASSLTGQGQNTEAFF
TGTGCCAGCAGCTTAACGGGACAGGGGCAGAACACTGAAGCTTTCTTT
>NA|TRBV20-1|NA|TRBJ1-2
CSAPSYGYTF
TGCAGTGCTCCGTCCTATGGCTACACCTTC
>NA|TRBV7-6|TRBD1|TRBJ2-2
CASSLSQGANTGELFF
TGTGCCAGCAGCTTATCCCAGGGGGCGAACACCGGGGAGCTGTTTTTT
>NA|TRBV29-1|TRBD1|TRBJ1-4
CSVGYRGNKANEKLFF
TGCAGCGTTGGATACAGGGGGAACAAGGCAAATGAAAAACTGTTTTTT
>NA|TRBV28|TRBD2|TRBJ2-1
CASSPGLAGPYNEQFF
TGTGCCAGCAGTCCCGGACTAGCGGGACCCTACAATGAGCAGTTCTTC
>NA|TRBV19|TRBD1|TRBJ1-1
CASSNPGQGLMNTEAFF
TGTGCCAGTAGTAACCCGGGACAGGGCTTAATGAACACTGAAGCTTTCTTT
>once|TRBV11-3|NA|TRBJ1-1
CASRGEPTTEAFF
TGTGCCAGCAGGGGCGAGCCTACCACTGAAGCTTTCTTT
>NA|TRBV10-3|NA|TRBJ1-5
CAISESLGSYSNQPQHF
TGTGCCATCAGTGAGTCACTAGGCAGCTATAGCAATCAGCCCCAGCATTTT
>NA|TRBV4-1|NA|TRBJ1-2
CASSQDMGPANYGYTF
TGCGCCAGCAGCCAAGATATGGGACCGGCTAACTATGGCTACACCTTC
>NA|TRBV4-3|TRBD1|TRBJ1-2
CASSQVATGAFGYGYTF
TGCGCCAGCAGCCAAGTGGCGACAGGGGCCTTCGGCTATGGCTACACCTTC
>NA|TRBV9|NA|TRBJ2-2
CASTGLTGELFF
TGTGCCAGTACAGGGCTGACCGGGGAGCTGTTTTTT
>NA|TRBV6-1|TRBD1|TRBJ2-7
CASSEGGSSYEQYF
TGTGCCAGCAGCGAAGGGGGCTCATCCTACGAGCAGTACTTC
>NA|TRBV7-2|NA|TRBJ1-1
CASSSLAAMNTEAFF
TGTGCCAGCAGCTCCCTCGCAGCTATGAACACTGAAGCTTTCTTT
>NA|TRBV29-1|NA|TRBJ1-1
CSVAYREGTEAFF
TGCAGCGTCGCTTACAGGGAGGGCACTGAAGCTTTCTTT
>NA|TRBV6-1|NA|TRBJ2-4
CASTGTTIQYF
TGTGCCAGCACGGGAACGACCATTCAGTACTTC
>NA|TRBV14|NA|TRBJ2-1
CASSSYNEQFF
TGTGCCAGCAGCTCCTACAATGAGCAGTTCTTC
>once|TRBV4-3|NA|TRBJ1-2
CASSQDSEENYGYTF
TGCGCCAGCAGCCAAGATTCCGAGGAGAACTATGGCTACACCTTC
>NA|TRBV11-3|NA|TRBJ2-5
CASSLAEETQYF
TGTGCCAGCAGCTTAGCGGAAGAGACCCAGTACTTC